The 16 T cell receptor beta chains below all came from one sample that was sequenced in a study of CD8 T cells in Susac syndrome. Random-hexamer reverse transcription was applied to roughly 0.5 to 1 ug RNA. TCRdb passed the immunoSEQ multiplex PCR reads through MiXCR, listing each CDR3 protein once. In the table there are approximately 190,000 distinct CDR3 sequences, over 85% of which are singletons. Sequencing was done on a sample of CD4+ T cells from PBMCs. These receptor sequences come from a human donor in good health.

The V call is TRBV11-3, the J call TRBJ1-1; D possibly corresponds to TRBD1 (6 bases). Germline-derived CDR1 and CDR2 are SGHNT and YENEEA. V was shortened by 5 bases and J by 0 bases, with 10 bases between the two germline ends. The length of the CDR3 is 14 residues. The CDR3 loop is CASSQTGLNTEAFF. Here the CDR3 DNA reads TGTGCCAGCAGCCAGACAGGTTTGAACACTGAAGCTTTCTTT.

V usage is TRBV3-1 and J usage is TRBJ1-1, with D perhaps matching TRBD1 (6 bases). In germline, CDR1 is LGHDT, CDR2 YNNKEL (reference sequence). The CDR3 runs 13 residues. The germline V and J ends were trimmed by 3 bases and 8 bases, with 13 bases remaining between them. The CDR3 bases are TGTGCCAGCAGCCAGGGGGCCCGAGGAGAAGCTTTCTTT. The encoded protein is CASSQGARGEAFF.

This rearrangement joins TRBV2 to TRBJ2-1; D is undetermined. Per germline, CDR1 SNHLY and CDR2 FYNNEI. Trimming took 2 bases from V and 12 from J, leaving 8 bases between them. The CDR3 has 11 residues. CDR3 in amino acids: CASSELERQFF. In nucleotides, the CDR3 is TGTGCCAGCAGTGAACTAGAAAGGCAGTTCTTC.

The V and J genes are TRBV15 and TRBJ1-6; D is undetermined. V dropped 1 base and J dropped 13 bases, with 11 bases sitting between them. The CDR3 loop spans 13 amino acids. Germline assignment: CDR1 LNHNV and CDR2 YYDKDF (reference sequence). CDR3 amino acids: CATSRGAGFPLHF. The CDR3, as DNA: TGTGCCACCAGCAGAGGGGCGGGTTTCCCCCTCCACTTT.

The chain combines TRBV24-1 with TRBJ2-7; TRBD1 matches at 7 bases. V was pared by 2 bases and J by 3 bases, with 9 bases of the junction left unmatched. This CDR3 comprises 16 residues. The germline CDR1 and CDR2 sequences are KGHDR and SFDVKD. The CDR3 DNA sequence: TGTGCCACCAGTGATTCCCTAGGGACAGCCTACTACGAGCAGTACTTC. Amino acids: CATSDSLGTAYYEQYF.

The chain is built from TRBV6-2 or TRBV6-3 and TRBJ2-5; perhaps D is TRBD1 or TRBD2 (6 bases each). CDR1 and CDR2 from the germline V gene are MNHEY and SVGEGT. This CDR3 is built from 17 residues. V dropped 6 bases and J dropped 5 bases, with 25 bases sitting between them. Here the CDR3 DNA reads TGTGCCAGCAGCTCTCTAGGGGGACTTGCGAAGGTCGAGACCCAGTACTTC. Amino acid sequence: CASSSLGGLAKVETQYF.

The chain employs TRBV2 and TRBJ1-1; D is undetermined. The CDR3 runs to 13 residues. CDR1 is SNHLY and CDR2 is FYNNEI in the germline V gene. The V end was cut by 4 bases, the J end by 4 bases, with 10 bases between. The CDR3 reads CASSGSWGTEAFF. DNA for the CDR3: TGTGCCAGCAGTGGGTCTTGGGGCACTGAAGCTTTCTTT.

The V and J genes are TRBV15 and TRBJ1-2; 7 bases line up with TRBD1. The CDR3 has 17 residues. Germline V gene lookup returns CDR1 LNHNV and CDR2 YYDKDF (reference sequence). Unmatched junction bases numbered 9, after V lost 0 bases and J lost 2 bases. CDR3 coding DNA: TGTGCCACCAGCAGAGATAAGGGACAGAACCTCAACTATGGCTACACCTTC. It encodes CATSRDKGQNLNYGYTF.

The chain combines TRBV7-2 with TRBJ2-5; the D is unclear. Germline-derived CDR1 and CDR2 are SGHTA and FQGNSA. There are 12 residues in the CDR3. V gave up 1 base and J gave up 7 bases, with 7 bases separating them. The CDR3 nucleotides read TGTGCCAGCAGCTTAGTTAGCTGGACCCAGTACTTC. This codes for CASSLVSWTQYF.

The chain carries TRBV4-3 and TRBJ2-3; no definite D call. The CDR3 extends over 12 amino acids. Trimming shortened V by 0 bases and J by 10 bases, and 8 bases separated the two germline ends. CDR1 is LGHNA and CDR2 is YSLEER in the germline V gene. In DNA form, the CDR3 reads TGCGCCAGCAGCCAAGACGGCCGGGCGCAGTATTTT. Translation gives CASSQDGRAQYF.

The DNA of the CDR3 is TGCGCCAGCACCCCGGCGGGACAGGGGTTCATGAACACTGAAGCTTTCTTT. Translation gives CASTPAGQGFMNTEAFF. V and J are TRBV5-1 and TRBJ1-1; 10 bases are a match to TRBD1. V lost 6 bases and J lost 0; bases outside the gene matches: 11. Germline V lookup: CDR1 SGHRS, CDR2 YFSETQ. This CDR3 region has 17 residues.

The chain combines TRBV10-1 with TRBJ2-7; TRBD1 matches 7 bases. This CDR3 is built from 12 residues. J gave up 6 bases and V 7 bases, and 6 bases lay outside the gene matches. CDR1 and CDR2 from the germline V gene are WNHNN and SYGVQD (reference sequence). CDR3 region: CASNHRGGEQYV. The CDR3 nucleotides are TGCGCCAGCAATCACAGGGGTGGCGAGCAGTACGTC.

The chain has TRBV7-3 and TRBJ2-1; possibly TRBD1 or TRBD2 for D (5 bases each). CDR1 and CDR2 from the germline V gene are SGHTA and FQGTGA. Deletions cut 6 bases from V and 2 bases from J, with 11 bases between. The CDR3 covers 14 residues. The CDR3 reads CASRFPGPYNEQFF. The CDR3 DNA reads TGTGCCAGCAGATTTCCGGGACCCTACAATGAGCAGTTCTTC.

The chain recombines TRBV29-1 with TRBJ2-3; 10 nucleotides line up with TRBD2. The CDR3 covers 16 residues. The germline CDR1 and CDR2 sequences are SQVTM and ANQGSEA. The junction had 10 bases not matched to a gene; V was cut back by 7 bases and J by 0 bases. The CDR3 reads CSADPGLALSTDTQYF. CDR3 nucleotides: TGCAGCGCCGACCCGGGACTAGCGCTTAGCACAGATACGCAGTATTTT.

The chain combines TRBV28 with TRBJ1-1; tentative D call: TRBD1 (5 bases). The germline V and J ends were trimmed by 3 bases and 3 bases, with 11 bases remaining between them. CDR1 and CDR2 (germline): MDHEN, SYDVKM. This CDR3 is built from 14 residues. CDR3: CASSFQGSDTEAFF. The CDR3 nucleotides are TGTGCCAGCAGTTTTCAGGGTTCAGACACTGAAGCTTTCTTT. Variable domain in full (rest from reference TRBV28 and TRBJ1-1): DVKVTQSSRYLVKRTGEKVFLECVQDMDHENMFWYRQDPGLGLRLIYFSYDVKMKEKGDIPEGYSVSREKKERFSLILESASTNQTSMYLCASSFQGSDTEAFFGQGTRLTVV.

The rearrangement links TRBV5-1 to TRBJ2-4, with D tentatively TRBD2 (5 bases). This CDR3 comprises 17 residues. Looked up from germline, CDR1 is SGHRS and CDR2 is YFSETQ. The germline V and J ends were trimmed by 0 bases and 0 bases, with 13 bases remaining between them. CDR3 amino acids: CASSLVPGVLAKNIQYF. CDR3 DNA sequence: TGCGCCAGCAGCTTGGTACCCGGGGTTCTAGCCAAAAACATTCAGTACTTC.